The 5 T cell receptor beta chains below come from one sample, sequenced in a study of cytomegalovirus exposure and HLA in healthy donors. This table comes from immunoSEQ multiplex PCR, and its TCRdb copy is limited to in-frame clones, with some not included. The sample includes roughly 70,000 clones, about 82% of them seen just once. The sequenced material came from PBMCs. All receptors derive from a man under 40 in good health and CMV-seronegative.

The rearrangement uses TRBV7-9 and TRBJ1-5; D is ambiguous. V dropped 8 bases and J dropped 1 base, with 12 bases sitting between them. The CDR3 runs 14 residues. Germline-derived CDR1 and CDR2 are SEHNR and FQNEAQ (reference sequence). The CDR3 spells CASSREGSNQPQHF. CDR3 nucleotides: TGTGCCAGCTCCCGTGAGGGAAGCAATCAGCCCCAGCATTTT.

This sequence joins TRBV4-1 and TRBJ1-1; 7 positions agree with TRBD1. Trimming cost V 2 bases and J 1 base; bases outside gene matches: 7. This CDR3 is built from 16 residues. Germline assignment: CDR1 MGHRA and CDR2 YSYEKL. CDR3 region: CASSQTRTGKNTEAFF. The DNA of the CDR3 is TGCGCCAGCAGCCAAACCCGGACAGGTAAGAACACTGAAGCTTTCTTT.

This sequence joins TRBV7-3 and TRBJ2-1; a possible D gene is TRBD2 (7 bases). CDR3 length equals 16 residues. V was pared by 8 bases and J by 8 bases, with 25 bases between. The germline V gene has CDR1 SGHTA and CDR2 FQGTGA. CDR3 residues: CASSNSVGGPYYEQFF. The CDR3, as DNA: TGTGCCAGCTCCAATTCGGTGGGGGGGCCATACTATGAGCAGTTCTTC.

This clone appeared a single time. This sequence joins TRBV29-1 and TRBJ2-3; 8 positions agree with TRBD2. Germline V lookup: CDR1 SQVTM, CDR2 ANQGSEA. Trimming took 5 bases from V and 4 from J; bases not matched to a gene: 11. CDR3 size: 15 residues. CDR3 amino acids: CSVHLGTSGPDTQYF. The CDR3 region has the DNA TGCAGCGTTCACCTCGGGACTAGTGGCCCAGATACGCAGTATTTT.

This clone was seen a few times. The chain couples TRBV9 to TRBJ1-1; D is unresolved. The length of the CDR3 is 16 residues. Trimming shortened V by 4 bases and J by 2 bases, and 18 bases separated the two germline ends. Germline V CDR1 and CDR2: SGDLS, YYNGEE. The CDR3 region is CASSPHEAAQNTEAFF. CDR3 nucleotides: TGTGCCAGCAGCCCACATGAGGCAGCACAAAACACTGAAGCTTTCTTT.